This TCR beta chain was captured by sequencing in a study of blood T cell repertoires in COVID-19. About the study: Researchers got acute and convalescent COVID-19 samples from the United States, Italy and Spain. Sample material is recorded as cDNA or gDNA derived from T cells, B-cell-depleted T cells, or PBMCs.

This CDR3 region has 15 residues. CDR1 is MNHEY and CDR2 is SVGAGI in the germline V gene. Trimming took 6 bases from V and 4 from J, leaving 15 bases between them. In the authors' methods: How many nucleated cells were present was estimated from reference gene primer amplification. Produced via immunoSEQ multiplex PCR; TCRdb's table is partial and in-frame only. The V and J calls and the clone size are those of that table, but D and trimming were determined from the DNA. The data hold roughly 360,000 clones, with about 80% observed a single time. The origin of this receptor is a human donor with acute or convalescent COVID-19. The donor label of this sample is uncertain. The specimen sequenced was peripheral blood. The chain uses TRBV6-5 and TRBJ2-2, with D perhaps TRBD2 (5 bases). The CDR3 region is CASRSLEVSTGELFF. The CDR3 nucleotides are TGTGCCAGCAGATCACTAGAGGTCAGCACCGGGGAGCTGTTTTTT.